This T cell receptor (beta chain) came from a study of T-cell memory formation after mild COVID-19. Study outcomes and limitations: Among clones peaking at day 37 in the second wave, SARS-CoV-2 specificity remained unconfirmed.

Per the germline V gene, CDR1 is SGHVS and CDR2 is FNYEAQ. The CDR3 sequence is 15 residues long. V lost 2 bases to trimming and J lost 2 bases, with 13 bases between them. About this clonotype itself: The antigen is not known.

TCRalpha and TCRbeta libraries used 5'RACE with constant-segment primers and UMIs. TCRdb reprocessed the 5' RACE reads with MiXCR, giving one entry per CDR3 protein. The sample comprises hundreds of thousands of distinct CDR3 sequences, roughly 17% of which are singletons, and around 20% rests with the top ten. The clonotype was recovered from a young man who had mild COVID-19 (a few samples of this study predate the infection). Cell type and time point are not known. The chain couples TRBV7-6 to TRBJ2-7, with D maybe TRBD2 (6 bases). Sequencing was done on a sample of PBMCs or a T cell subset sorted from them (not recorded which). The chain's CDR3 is CASSLKSGPPYEQYF. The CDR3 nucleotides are TGTGCCAGCAGCTTAAAAAGCGGGCCTCCCTACGAGCAGTACTTC.